This passage covers 31 T cell receptor beta chains from one sample sequenced in a study of shared clonotypes between healthy human individuals. Data came from immunoSEQ multiplex PCR; TCRdb stores just in-frame clones and leaves some out. The sample shows a few million clones, more than 80% of them seen only once. Sequencing used naive CD4+ T cells sorted from blood. The subset is: CD45RA+ positively selected. Source of these receptors: a man between 18 and 29 years old in good health.

The V gene is TRBV2, the J gene TRBJ2-3, with TRBD2 matching 11 bases. The CDR3 totals 14 residues. V shed 8 bases, J shed 3 bases, and the junction held 4 bases outside the gene matches. Germline CDR1 reads SNHLY; CDR2 reads FYNNEI. The CDR3 nucleotides read TGTGCCAGCCTTAGCGGGAGGGGGACAGATACGCAGTATTTT. It yields the protein CASLSGRGTDTQYF.

This chain connects TRBV6-1 to TRBJ1-2, with TRBD1 matching 7 bases. The germline V gene encodes CDR1 MNHNS and CDR2 SASEGT. The CDR3 spans 15 residues. After removal of 4 bases from V and 0 bases from J, the junction contained 5 bases not matched to a gene. In nucleotides, the CDR3 is TGTGCCAGCAGTGCGCAGGGGGAAGCTAACTATGGCTACACCTTC. It yields the protein CASSAQGEANYGYTF.

The chain couples TRBV5-4 to TRBJ2-1; D may be TRBD1 (7 bases). This CDR3 contains 16 residues. Germline V gene data show CDR1 as SGHNT and CDR2 as YYREEE (reference sequence). Trimming shortened V by 4 bases and J by 0 bases, and 14 bases separated the two germline ends. Written as DNA, the CDR3 is TGTGCCAGCAGCGGGGGGACAGCTAGCTCCTACAATGAGCAGTTCTTC. Amino acids: CASSGGTASSYNEQFF.

The genes are TRBV5-1 and TRBJ2-3; TRBD2 agrees at 9 bases. The ends lost 0 bases at V and 1 base at J; junction bases unmatched: 3. Germline assignment: CDR1 SGHRS and CDR2 YFSETQ. This CDR3 region has 16 residues. Written as DNA, the CDR3 is TGCGCCAGCAGCTTGGATGGCGGGAGGGGCACAGATACGCAGTATTTT. This translates into CASSLDGGRGTDTQYF. The full variable domain, completed using reference TRBV5-1 and TRBJ2-3, is KAGVTQTPRYLIKTRGQQVTLSCSPISGHRSVSWYQQTPGQGLQFLFEYFSETQRNKGNFPGRFSGRQFSNSRSEMNVSTLELGDSALYLCASSLDGGRGTDTQYFGPGTRLTVL.

The rearrangement joins TRBV4-1 to TRBJ2-7; 8 positions match TRBD2. CDR1 and CDR2 (germline): MGHRA, YSYEKL. Losses at the gene ends were 1 base for V and 6 bases for J; bases not matched to a gene: 11. This CDR3 region has 16 residues. CDR3: CASSQGILAGQREQYF. In nucleotides, the CDR3 is TGCGCCAGCAGCCAAGGTATCCTAGCGGGTCAACGCGAGCAGTACTTC.

The chain uses TRBV5-6 and TRBJ2-5, with D unclear. V shed 7 bases and J shed 4 bases, with 14 bases lying between them. The CDR3 is made up of 13 amino acids. Germline loops: CDR1 SGHDT, CDR2 YYEEEE. CDR3 protein: CASGRTVGETQYF. In DNA form, the CDR3 reads TGTGCCAGCGGCCGGACGGTGGGAGAGACCCAGTACTTC.

A word on this clone: The same CDR3 is also encoded by other DNA sequences in this sample. The chain carries TRBV27 and TRBJ1-1; TRBD1 agrees at 7 bases. Germline V lookup: CDR1 MNHEY, CDR2 SMNVEV (reference sequence). Losses at the gene ends were 6 bases for V and 1 base for J; bases not matched to a gene: 2. This CDR3 spans 13 amino acids. CDR3 protein: CASSGTENTEAFF. CDR3 nucleotide sequence: TGTGCCAGCAGCGGGACAGAGAACACTGAAGCTTTCTTT.

The chain combines TRBV11-2 with TRBJ1-3, with D hard to call. The V end lost 4 bases, the J end lost 11 bases, and 9 bases lay between the germline ends. CDR1 is SGHAT and CDR2 is FQNNGV in the germline V gene. The CDR3 runs to 11 residues. CDR3 sequence (DNA): TGTGCCAGCAGCTCACTAGCCGCCATATATTTT. Protein product: CASSSLAAIYF.

There are a few counts of this clone. This rearrangement joins TRBV5-1 to TRBJ2-1; 8 bases align to TRBD2. Germline CDR1 is SGHRS and CDR2 is YFSETQ. The CDR3 loop spans 15 amino acids. V lost 0 bases, J lost 8 bases, and 7 bases stayed unmatched. CDR3 amino acids: CASSLAGGGWDEQFF. In DNA, the CDR3 is TGCGCCAGCAGCTTGGCTGGCGGGGGGTGGGATGAGCAGTTCTTC.

This chain connects TRBV7-6 to TRBJ2-3; the D is unclear. Germline V gene lookup returns CDR1 SGHVS and CDR2 FNYEAQ. CDR3 length: 12 amino acids. Trimming stripped 3 bases from V and 10 bases from J, with 11 bases between. The CDR3 DNA is TGTGCCAGCAGCTTGGAGTTGGGTGCGCAGTATTTT. This translates into CASSLELGAQYF.

The DNA for the CDR3 is TGTGCCAGCAGTGACTTCGTGCGTGGCTACACCTTC. Encoded protein: CASSDFVRGYTF. This chain joins TRBV2 and TRBJ1-2; D is ambiguous. Germline lookup yields CDR1 SNHLY and CDR2 FYNNEI. V gave up 3 bases and J gave up 7 bases, with 9 bases separating them. This CDR3 spans 12 amino acids.

Regarding this clone: This CDR3 is also generated by other DNA sequences in the sample. The rearrangement joins TRBV6-5 to TRBJ1-1; D not resolved. Germline CDR1 reads MNHEY; CDR2 reads SVGAGI. This CDR3 spans 11 amino acids. V was clipped by 9 bases and J by 5 bases, with 10 bases between them. This CDR3 is CASSRETEAFF. CDR3 nucleotide sequence: TGTGCCAGTTCGAGGGAAACTGAAGCTTTCTTT.

This clone came up once. This sample includes further DNA sequences coding for the same CDR3. The gene calls are TRBV11-2 and TRBJ2-7, with a possible D match to TRBD2 (5 bases). The V end was cut by 1 base, the J end by 4 bases, with 11 bases between. The CDR3 runs to 14 residues. Germline values: CDR1 SGHAT, CDR2 FQNNGV. CDR3 coding DNA: TGTGCCAGCAGCTTAGGGACTTCGGGATACGAGCAGTACTTC. Amino acids: CASSLGTSGYEQYF.

This chain links TRBV5-1 with TRBJ1-6; the match to TRBD1 covers 8 bases. CDR1 and CDR2 from the germline V gene are SGHRS and YFSETQ. V lost 4 bases, J lost 5 bases, and 2 bases stayed unmatched. The CDR3 runs to 14 residues. CDR3 sequence reads: CASSMGQDNSPLHF. The CDR3 nucleotides read TGCGCCAGCAGCATGGGACAGGATAATTCACCCCTCCACTTT.

Notes on this clone: Other DNA variants within this sample encode the same CDR3. V gene TRBV5-4 combines with J gene TRBJ2-7; 8 nucleotides agree with TRBD1. The CDR3 covers 14 residues. V lost 0 bases and J lost 3; bases outside the gene matches: 2. Germline CDR1 reads SGHNT; CDR2 reads YYREEE (reference sequence). Written as DNA, the CDR3 is TGTGCCAGCAGCTTGGTCGGACAGGGCTACGAGCAGTACTTC. Translated: CASSLVGQGYEQYF.

Notes on this clone: The same CDR3 also results from other DNA sequences found in this sample. The chain uses TRBV18 and TRBJ2-7; D is uncertain. The CDR3 consists of 14 residues. Germline assignment: CDR1 KGHSH and CDR2 LQKENI. Trimming stripped 3 bases from V and 2 bases from J, with 11 bases between. The CDR3 DNA reads as TGTGCCAGCTCACCGGGCAGAACCACCTACGAGCAGTACTTC. Amino acid sequence: CASSPGRTTYEQYF.

This clone was seen only once. The chain joins TRBV19 to TRBJ2-7, with 13 bases fitting TRBD2. The length of the CDR3 is 16 residues. Germline V lookup: CDR1 LNHDA, CDR2 SQIVND (reference sequence). Trimming removed 5 bases from V and 6 bases from J; junction bases left unmatched: 10. The CDR3 here is CASSSGTSGTRSEQYF. The CDR3 DNA reads TGTGCCAGTAGTTCGGGGACTAGCGGGACAAGATCCGAGCAGTACTTC.

The V and J genes are TRBV7-2 and TRBJ1-2, with no clear D. CDR1 is SGHTA, CDR2 FQGNSA, per germline. The CDR3 spans 14 residues. Trimming shortened V by 1 base and J by 4 bases, and 10 bases separated the two germline ends. The DNA for the CDR3 is TGTGCCAGCAGCTTAGACGCAGCCACCTATGGCTACACCTTC. Its protein product is CASSLDAATYGYTF.

The rearrangement joins TRBV2 to TRBJ2-5; D perhaps matches TRBD2 (5 bases). The CDR3 spans 16 residues. CDR1 and CDR2 from the germline V gene are SNHLY and FYNNEI. V was cut by 2 bases and J by 5 bases, with 18 bases left in between. CDR3 in amino acids: CASSEQPSRLSETQYF. CDR3 DNA sequence: TGTGCCAGCAGTGAACAGCCTAGCAGGCTCTCGGAGACCCAGTACTTC. Full variable domain (missing parts from reference TRBV2 and TRBJ2-5): EPEVTQTPSHQVTQMGQEVILRCVPISNHLYFYWYRQILGQKVEFLVSFYNNEISEKSEIFDDQFSVERPDGSNFTLKIRSTKLEDSAMYFCASSEQPSRLSETQYFGPGTRLLVL.

The chain couples TRBV6-5 to TRBJ2-7; D gene unclear. This CDR3 region has 11 residues. Germline V gives CDR1 MNHEY, CDR2 SVGAGI. Here the CDR3 reads CATRRTYEQYF. The CDR3 DNA reads as TGTGCGACCAGGAGAACCTACGAGCAGTACTTC.

A remark on this clone: Distinct nucleotide sequences in the sample also encode this CDR3. J is TRBJ1-3 and V is TRBV30; TRBD1 might be the D (6 bases). The germline V and J ends were trimmed by 0 bases and 2 bases, with 8 bases remaining between them. Germline V gene sequence: CDR1 GTSNPN, CDR2 SVGIG (reference sequence). This CDR3 is built from 14 residues. DNA of the CDR3: TGTGCCTGGAGTGTAGGGGGTACTGGAAACACCATATATTTT. It codes for CAWSVGGTGNTIYF.

V is TRBV5-1 and J is TRBJ1-2; TRBD1 agrees at 11 bases. The J segment lost 4 bases and the V segment lost 0 bases, leaving 2 bases of the junction unmatched. Germline CDR1 SGHRS, CDR2 YFSETQ. This CDR3 region has 15 residues. The DNA of the CDR3 is TGCGCCAGCAGCTTGGTGGACAGGGGGCCCTATGGCTACACCTTC. As protein: CASSLVDRGPYGYTF.

The chain couples TRBV5-4 to TRBJ1-2, with a possible D match to TRBD1 (6 bases). Trimming removed 4 bases from V and 0 bases from J, with 13 bases in between. Germline V CDR1 and CDR2: SGHNT, YYREEE (reference sequence). This CDR3 region has 15 residues. The CDR3 DNA follows: TGTGCCAGCAGCAAGTTACAGGGTACTAACTATGGCTACACCTTC. Its protein is CASSKLQGTNYGYTF.

This clone was detected only a few times. The CDR3 DNA reads as TGTGCCATCAGCTTGGGACAAGATAATTCACCCCTCCACTTT. It encodes CAISLGQDNSPLHF. V usage is TRBV10-3 and J usage is TRBJ1-6; TRBD1 is a possible D gene (6 bases). Trimming left V 6 bases short and J 5 bases short, with 11 bases between. The CDR3 sequence is 14 residues long. Germline values: CDR1 ENHRY, CDR2 SYGVKD.

A single count supports this clone. The CDR3 spells CASSPGGQETQYF. Written as DNA, the CDR3 is TGTGCCAGCAGCCCGGGGGGCCAAGAGACCCAGTACTTC. The chain has TRBV6-5 and TRBJ2-5; 7 bases match TRBD2. The CDR3 has 13 amino acids. CDR1 is MNHEY and CDR2 is SVGAGI in the germline V gene. V shed 6 bases, J shed 1 base, and the junction held 2 bases outside the gene matches.

This clone was detected once. The sample contains more than one DNA sequence encoding this CDR3. The chain employs TRBV5-1 and TRBJ2-2; perhaps TRBD2 as D (6 bases). V was cut by 4 bases and J by 5 bases, with 12 bases left in between. The CDR3 consists of 14 residues. The germline CDR1 and CDR2 sequences are SGHRS and YFSETQ. CDR3 DNA sequence: TGCGCCAGCAGCCTTCCGGGGGTGACCGGGGAGCTGTTTTTT. This codes for CASSLPGVTGELFF.

The chain is built from TRBV10-1 and TRBJ1-1; 10 bases align to TRBD1. The ends lost 4 bases at V and 5 bases at J; junction bases unmatched: 1. From germline, CDR1 is WNHNN and CDR2 SYGVQD (reference sequence). The CDR3 is made up of 13 amino acids. The CDR3 protein is CASSVDRGTEAFF. The CDR3 bases are TGCGCCAGCAGTGTGGACAGGGGGACTGAAGCTTTCTTT.

The chain couples TRBV2 to TRBJ2-1, with 9 positions matching TRBD1. CDR1 is SNHLY and CDR2 is FYNNEI in the germline V gene. The trim removed 2 bases at V and 10 bases at J, leaving 9 bases unmatched. CDR3 length: 15 residues. The CDR3 loop reads CASSEWGQGTGEQFF. CDR3 sequence (DNA): TGTGCCAGCAGTGAATGGGGACAGGGAACGGGGGAGCAGTTCTTC.

V and J are TRBV6-6 and TRBJ1-1, with D possibly being TRBD1 (5 bases). The ends were cut back, 4 bases at V and 0 bases at J, with 15 bases in the middle. CDR3 size: 16 residues. The germline gives CDR1 MNHNY, CDR2 SVGAGI (reference sequence). CDR3 residues: CASSFGAARMNTEAFF. The CDR3 coding sequence is TGTGCCAGCAGTTTCGGGGCGGCCCGTATGAACACTGAAGCTTTCTTT.

This chain's CDR3 is CAWSVLAGAWNEQFF. Written as DNA, the CDR3 is TGTGCCTGGAGTGTTTTAGCGGGAGCCTGGAATGAGCAGTTCTTC. The J gene is TRBJ2-1, the V gene TRBV30; 9 bases agree with TRBD2. Germline V lookup: CDR1 GTSNPN, CDR2 SVGIG (reference sequence). CDR3 length: 15 amino acids. V shed 0 bases and J 7 bases; nucleotides not matched to a gene: 7.

This clone was seen a single time. The sample contains more than one DNA sequence encoding this CDR3. The CDR3 region has the DNA TGCAGTGCCAAAACTGGGGATACGCAGTATTTT. Residues: CSAKTGDTQYF. V is TRBV20-1 and J is TRBJ2-3; D remains unclear. V was cut by 6 bases and J by 6 bases, with 10 bases left in between. This CDR3 comprises 11 residues. The germline V gene encodes CDR1 DFQATT and CDR2 SNEGSKA (reference sequence).